This TCR beta chain was documented in a study of blood T cell repertoires in COVID-19. About the research overall: Donors in the United States, Italy and Spain gave samples during acute or convalescent COVID-19. The cDNA or gDNA used as material had been derived from T cells, B-cell-depleted T cells, or PBMCs.

Per the authors' pipeline: Researchers report that nucleated cell counts were estimated from reference gene primer amplification. Assay used: immunoSEQ multiplex PCR; TCRdb lists only in-frame clones, some missing. V, J and clone size reflect that table, while D and trimming were determined from the DNA. The sample includes 90,000 to 120,000 clones, 70% to 90% of them seen just once. The V end lost 6 bases, the J end lost 0 bases, and 14 bases lay between the germline ends. This CDR3 has 15 residues. CDR1 is MNHEY and CDR2 is SVGAGI in the germline V gene. The genes are TRBV6-5 and TRBJ1-2; tentatively, D is TRBD1 (6 bases). Input material: peripheral blood. This clonotype was obtained from a man between 40 and 49 years old with active or convalescent COVID-19. The CDR3 protein is CASSRGAGANYGYTF. DNA of the CDR3: TGTGCCAGCAGCCGGGGGGCGGGAGCTAACTATGGCTACACCTTC.